This TCR beta chain comes out of a study of T cell responses to AZD1222 COVID-19 vaccine. Repertoires were generated with immunoSEQ multiplex PCR, while TCRdb's copy carries only in-frame clones and drops some. The sample comprises 150,000 or so clones, 75% to 90% of which are singletons, and roughly 6.9% rests with the top ten. The germline gives CDR1 SGHVS, CDR2 FNYEAQ. V dropped 8 bases and J dropped 6; count of bases not matched to a gene: 10. This CDR3 is 13 amino acids long. A note on this clone: Its antigen remains unknown.

Broader study findings: As reported, nearly half of all spike-specific TCRs target variant regions that are unmutated. Without day 14 samples, only post-peak T cell repertoires were studied. Mostly white British, mostly female donors; authors suggested clonal diversity may be underestimated. Vaccination with two AZD1222 doses was followed by a rise in Spike-specific TCR breadth and depth.

The genes are TRBV7-6 and TRBJ2-7, with 7 nucleotides matching TRBD1. The sample here was peripheral blood, taken after recovery from COVID-19. The receptor comes from an adult who had recovered from COVID-19. This CDR3 is CASGAGGFGEQYF. CDR3 DNA sequence: TGTGCCAGCGGGGCAGGGGGTTTTGGCGAGCAGTACTTC.